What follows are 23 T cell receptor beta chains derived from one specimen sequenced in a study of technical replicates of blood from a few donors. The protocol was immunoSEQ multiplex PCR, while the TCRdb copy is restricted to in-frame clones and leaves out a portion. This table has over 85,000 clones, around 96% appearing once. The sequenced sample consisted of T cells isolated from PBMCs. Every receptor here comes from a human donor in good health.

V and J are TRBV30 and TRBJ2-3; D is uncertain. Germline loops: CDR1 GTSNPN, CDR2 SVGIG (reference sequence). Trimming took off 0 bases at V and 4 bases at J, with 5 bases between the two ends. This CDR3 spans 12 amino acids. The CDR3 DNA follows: TGTGCCTGGAGTGTAAGCCCAGATACGCAGTATTTT. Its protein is CAWSVSPDTQYF.

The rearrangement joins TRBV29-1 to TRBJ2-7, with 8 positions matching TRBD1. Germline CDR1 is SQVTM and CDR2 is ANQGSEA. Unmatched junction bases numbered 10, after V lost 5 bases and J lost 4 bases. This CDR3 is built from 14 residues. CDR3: CSVPGQVISYEQYF. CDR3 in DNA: TGCAGCGTTCCGGGACAGGTAATTTCTTACGAGCAGTACTTC.

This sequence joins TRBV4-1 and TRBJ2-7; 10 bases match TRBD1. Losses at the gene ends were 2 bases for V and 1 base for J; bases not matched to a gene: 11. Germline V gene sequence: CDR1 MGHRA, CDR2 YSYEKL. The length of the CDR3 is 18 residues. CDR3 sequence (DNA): TGCGCCAGCAGCCAACCTTCGGGTGGGGGACAGGGGTCCTACGAGCAGTACTTC. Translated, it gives CASSQPSGGGQGSYEQYF.

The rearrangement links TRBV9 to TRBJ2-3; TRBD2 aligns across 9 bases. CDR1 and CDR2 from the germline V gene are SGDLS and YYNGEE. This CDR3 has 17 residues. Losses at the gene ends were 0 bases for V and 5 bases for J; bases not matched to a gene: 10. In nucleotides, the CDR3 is TGTGCCAGCAGCGTAGCTGGTAGCGGGAGCCGGGGAGATACGCAGTATTTT. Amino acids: CASSVAGSGSRGDTQYF.

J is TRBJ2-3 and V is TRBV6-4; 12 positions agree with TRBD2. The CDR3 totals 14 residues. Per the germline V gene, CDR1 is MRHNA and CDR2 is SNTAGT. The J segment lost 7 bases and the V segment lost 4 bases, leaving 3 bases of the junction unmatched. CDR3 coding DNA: TGTGCCAGCAGTGTAGGACTAGCGGGACATACGCAGTATTTT. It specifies CASSVGLAGHTQYF.

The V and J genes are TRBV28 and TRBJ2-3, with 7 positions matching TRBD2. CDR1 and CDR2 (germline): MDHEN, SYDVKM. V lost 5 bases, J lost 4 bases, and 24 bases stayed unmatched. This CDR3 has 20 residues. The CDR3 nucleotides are TGTGCCAGCAGTCCCACCCCATGGATCCCGGACTGGGGGGGGTCAGATACGCAGTATTTT. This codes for CASSPTPWIPDWGGSDTQYF.

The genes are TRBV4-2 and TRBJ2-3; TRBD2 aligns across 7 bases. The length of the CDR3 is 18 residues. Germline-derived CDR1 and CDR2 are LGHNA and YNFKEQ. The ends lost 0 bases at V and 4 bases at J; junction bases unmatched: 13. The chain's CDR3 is CASSQEIAGEGIADTQYF. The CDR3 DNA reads TGTGCCAGCAGCCAAGAAATTGCGGGAGAGGGTATAGCAGATACGCAGTATTTT.

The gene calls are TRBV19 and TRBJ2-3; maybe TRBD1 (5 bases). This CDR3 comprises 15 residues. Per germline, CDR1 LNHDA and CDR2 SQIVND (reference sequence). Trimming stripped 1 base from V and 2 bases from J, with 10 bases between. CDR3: CASSIGGRVTDTQYF. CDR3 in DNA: TGTGCCAGTAGTATAGGGGGCAGGGTCACAGATACGCAGTATTTT. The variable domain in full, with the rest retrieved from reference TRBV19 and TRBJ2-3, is DGGITQSPKYLFRKEGQNVTLSCEQNLNHDAMYWYRQDPGQGLRLIYYSQIVNDFQKGDIAEGYSVSREKKESFPLTVTSAQKNPTAFYLCASSIGGRVTDTQYFGPGTRLTVL.

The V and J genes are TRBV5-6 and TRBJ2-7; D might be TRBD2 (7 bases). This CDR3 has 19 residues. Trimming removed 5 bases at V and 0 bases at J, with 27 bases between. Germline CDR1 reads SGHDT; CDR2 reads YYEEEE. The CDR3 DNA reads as TGTGCCAGCAGGCATAACAGGGCCCTTTTGACTAGCAGCTCCTACGAGCAGTACTTC. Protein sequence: CASRHNRALLTSSSYEQYF.

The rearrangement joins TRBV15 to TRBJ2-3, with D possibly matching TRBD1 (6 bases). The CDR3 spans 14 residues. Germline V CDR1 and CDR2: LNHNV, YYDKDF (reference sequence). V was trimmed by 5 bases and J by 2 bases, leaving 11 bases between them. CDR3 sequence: CATSLSGHTDTQYF. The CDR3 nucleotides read TGTGCCACCAGCCTGTCGGGACACACAGATACGCAGTATTTT.

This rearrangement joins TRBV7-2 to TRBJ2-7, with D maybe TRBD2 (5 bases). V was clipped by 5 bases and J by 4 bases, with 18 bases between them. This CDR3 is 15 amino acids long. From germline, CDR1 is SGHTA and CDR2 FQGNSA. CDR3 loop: CASSSTPNGEYEQYF. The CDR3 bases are TGTGCCAGCAGCAGCACTCCCAACGGGGAATACGAGCAGTACTTC.

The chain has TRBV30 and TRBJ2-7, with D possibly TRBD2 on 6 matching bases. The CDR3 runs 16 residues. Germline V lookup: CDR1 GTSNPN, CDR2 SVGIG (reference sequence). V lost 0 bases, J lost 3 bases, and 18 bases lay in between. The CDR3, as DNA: TGTGCCTGGAGTGTACCGGGGACTTCAATACTCTACGAGCAGTACTTC. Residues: CAWSVPGTSILYEQYF.

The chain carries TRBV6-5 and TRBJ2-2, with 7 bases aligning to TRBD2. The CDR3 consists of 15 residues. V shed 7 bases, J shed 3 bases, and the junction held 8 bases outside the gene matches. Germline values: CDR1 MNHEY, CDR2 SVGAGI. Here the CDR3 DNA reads TGTGCCAGCACTCAAGGGACTATTTACACCGGGGAGCTGTTTTTT. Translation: CASTQGTIYTGELFF.

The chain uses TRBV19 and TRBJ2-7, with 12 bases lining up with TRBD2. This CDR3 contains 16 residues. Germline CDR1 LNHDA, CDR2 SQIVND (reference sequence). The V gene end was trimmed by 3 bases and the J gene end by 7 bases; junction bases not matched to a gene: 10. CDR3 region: CASSIDLLAGGQEQYF. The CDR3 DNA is TGTGCCAGTAGTATTGACCTCCTAGCGGGAGGGCAGGAGCAGTACTTC.

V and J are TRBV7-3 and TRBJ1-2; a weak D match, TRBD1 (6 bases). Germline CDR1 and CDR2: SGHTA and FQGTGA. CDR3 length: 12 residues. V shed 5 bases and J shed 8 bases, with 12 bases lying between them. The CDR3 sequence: CASSPRRGGYTF. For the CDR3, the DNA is TGTGCCAGCAGCCCCCGTAGGGGGGGCTACACCTTC.

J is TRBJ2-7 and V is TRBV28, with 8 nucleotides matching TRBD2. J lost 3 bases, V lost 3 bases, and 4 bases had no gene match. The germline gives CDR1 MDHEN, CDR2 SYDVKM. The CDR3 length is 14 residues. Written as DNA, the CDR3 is TGTGCCAGCAGTTTTGTAGCGGGAAGCTACGAGCAGTACTTC. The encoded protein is CASSFVAGSYEQYF.

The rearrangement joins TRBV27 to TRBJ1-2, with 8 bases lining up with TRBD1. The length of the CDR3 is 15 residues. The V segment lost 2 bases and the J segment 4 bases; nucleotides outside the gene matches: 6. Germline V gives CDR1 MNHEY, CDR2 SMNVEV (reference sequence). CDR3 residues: CASSLSRGPGYGYTF. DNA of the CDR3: TGTGCCAGCAGTTTAAGCAGGGGGCCCGGCTATGGCTACACCTTC.

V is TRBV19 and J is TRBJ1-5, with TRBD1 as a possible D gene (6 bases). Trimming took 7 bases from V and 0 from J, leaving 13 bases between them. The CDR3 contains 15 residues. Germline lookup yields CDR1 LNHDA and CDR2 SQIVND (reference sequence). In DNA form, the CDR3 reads TGTGCCAGTACCTACCGCAGGGGTAGCAATCAGCCCCAGCATTTT. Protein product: CASTYRRGSNQPQHF.

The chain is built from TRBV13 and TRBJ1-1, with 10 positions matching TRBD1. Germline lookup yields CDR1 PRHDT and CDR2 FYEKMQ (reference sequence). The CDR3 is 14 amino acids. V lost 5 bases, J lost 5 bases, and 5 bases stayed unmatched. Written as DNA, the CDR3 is TGTGCCAGCAGCCCCGACAGGGGGCGAACTGAAGCTTTCTTT. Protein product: CASSPDRGRTEAFF.

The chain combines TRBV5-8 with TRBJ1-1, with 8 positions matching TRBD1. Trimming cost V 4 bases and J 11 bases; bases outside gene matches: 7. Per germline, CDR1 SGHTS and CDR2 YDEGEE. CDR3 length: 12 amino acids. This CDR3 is CASSVPWDRAFF. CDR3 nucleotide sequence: TGTGCCAGCAGCGTACCTTGGGACAGGGCTTTCTTT.

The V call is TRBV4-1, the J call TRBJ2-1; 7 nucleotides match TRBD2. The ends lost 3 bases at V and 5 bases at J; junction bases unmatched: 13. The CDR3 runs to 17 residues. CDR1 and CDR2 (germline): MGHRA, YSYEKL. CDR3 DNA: TGCGCCAGCAGCCATGGTCCTTTCCGGGAGGCAGACAATGAGCAGTTCTTC. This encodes CASSHGPFREADNEQFF.

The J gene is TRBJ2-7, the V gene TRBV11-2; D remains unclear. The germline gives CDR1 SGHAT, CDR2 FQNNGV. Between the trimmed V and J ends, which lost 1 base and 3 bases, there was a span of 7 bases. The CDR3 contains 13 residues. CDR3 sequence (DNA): TGTGCCAGCAGCTTAGCACGGAGCTACGAGCAGTACTTC. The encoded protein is CASSLARSYEQYF.

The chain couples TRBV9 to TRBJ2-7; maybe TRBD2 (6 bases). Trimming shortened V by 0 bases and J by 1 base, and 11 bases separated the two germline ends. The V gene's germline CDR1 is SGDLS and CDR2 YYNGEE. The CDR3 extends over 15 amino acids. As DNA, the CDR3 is TGTGCCAGCAGCGTAGCCGGGAGCAGTTCCTACGAGCAGTACTTC. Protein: CASSVAGSSSYEQYF. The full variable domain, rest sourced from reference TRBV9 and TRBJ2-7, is DSGVTQTPKHLITATGQRVTLRCSPRSGDLSVYWYQQSLDQGLQFLIQYYNGEERAKGNILERFSAQQFPDLHSELNLSSLELGDSALYFCASSVAGSSSYEQYFGPGTRLTVT.